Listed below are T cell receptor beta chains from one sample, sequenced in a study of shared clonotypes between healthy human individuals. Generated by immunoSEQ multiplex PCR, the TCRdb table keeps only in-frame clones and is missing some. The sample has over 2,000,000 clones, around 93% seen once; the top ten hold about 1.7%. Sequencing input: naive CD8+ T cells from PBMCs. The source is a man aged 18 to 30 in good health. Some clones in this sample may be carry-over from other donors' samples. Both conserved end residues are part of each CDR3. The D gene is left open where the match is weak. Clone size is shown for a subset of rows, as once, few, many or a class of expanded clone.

TGTGCCAGCAGCGTCATACGGGGGGGAGAGACCCAGTACTTC CASSVIRGGETQYF TRBV7-2 TRBD2 NA TRBJ2-5
TGCGCCAGCAGCCAACCTGGACAGGGGTTTGTAGATACGCAGTATTTT CASSQPGQGFVDTQYF TRBV4-1 TRBD1 NA TRBJ2-3
TGTGCCAGCAGTTCCTCCCAAGGACTAGGCCGAAATAACGAGCAGTACTTC CASSSSQGLGRNNEQYF TRBV27 TRBD2 NA TRBJ2-7
TGTGCCAGCAGTTTCCGGGGCTATACGCAGTATTTT CASSFRGYTQYF TRBV28 NA NA TRBJ2-3
TGTGCCAGCACCTACGGCAGGGGCCCCTACGAGCAGTACTTC CASTYGRGPYEQYF TRBV5-6 NA NA TRBJ2-7
TGTGCCACCAGCCCTACTCGGGGACAGCAAAATCAGCCCCAGCATTTT CATSPTRGQQNQPQHF TRBV15 TRBD1 NA TRBJ1-5
TGTGCCAGCAGCGTCGGGACAGGGGGAAAACTGTTTTTT CASSVGTGGKLFF TRBV9 TRBD1 NA TRBJ1-4
TGCGCCAGCAGCTCGGGGACTAGCGGCCAAGAGACCCAGTACTTC CASSSGTSGQETQYF TRBV5-1 TRBD2 NA TRBJ2-5
TGTGCCAGTAGGGATTACAGGGAGGTGAACATGAACACTGAAGCTTTCTTT CASRDYREVNMNTEAFF TRBV19 NA NA TRBJ1-1
TGTGCCAGCAGCTTGAGGGACAGGGCAGACTATGGCTACACCTTC CASSLRDRADYGYTF TRBV7-8 TRBD1 NA TRBJ1-2
TGTGCCAGCAGCGTCGGTGGCGGGGTCCACAATGAGCAGTTCTTC CASSVGGGVHNEQFF TRBV9 NA NA TRBJ2-1
TGTGCCAGCAGGGAAGGACAGGGAAGGGGTAGCGGGAGATCGGGGGAGCTGTTTTTT CASREGQGRGSGRSGELFF TRBV28 NA NA TRBJ2-2
TGTGCCAGCAGTTTAACGACTAGCGGGAGGCCCTGGGAGCAGTTCTTC CASSLTTSGRPWEQFF TRBV27 TRBD2 NA TRBJ2-1
TGCGCCAGCAGCCCCGGGGGGAGCGGGAGAGGCACCGGGGAGCTGTTTTTT CASSPGGSGRGTGELFF TRBV4-3 TRBD2 NA TRBJ2-2
TGTGCCAGCAGTGCGGGCAGGAGCTATGGCTACACCTTC CASSAGRSYGYTF TRBV25-1 NA NA TRBJ1-2
TGTGCCAGCAGCCGGACAGGCCTTTACGAGCAGTACTTC CASSRTGLYEQYF TRBV7-9 TRBD1 NA TRBJ2-7
TGCGCCAGCAGCCAAGAAAGGGGCCTAGGTGGCTACACCTTC CASSQERGLGGYTF TRBV4-3 NA NA TRBJ1-2
TGTGCCAGCAGTTACTCGGGGACAGGGGTGAGGACTGAAGCTTTCTTT CASSYSGTGVRTEAFF TRBV6-5 TRBD1 NA TRBJ1-1
TGTGCCAGCAGCCCCGACCGGACAGGTCGGAACACTGAAGCTTTCTTT CASSPDRTGRNTEAFF TRBV11-2 TRBD1 NA TRBJ1-1
TGTGCCAGTAGTATCTTGGCGGGAGAAGGTTTCAATGAGCAGTTCTTC CASSILAGEGFNEQFF TRBV19 TRBD2 NA TRBJ2-1
TGTGCCAGCAGCTTTGGAAGAGGTTCAGGACTGTTTTTT CASSFGRGSGLFF TRBV5-6 NA NA TRBJ1-4
TGTGCCAGCACCTTCCTTCGGGGGAGCTACAATGAGCAGTTCTTC CASTFLRGSYNEQFF TRBV27 NA NA TRBJ2-1
TGCAGCGTGCGTCTCGAAAACGTCCTGACTTTC CSVRLENVLTF TRBV29-1 NA NA TRBJ2-6
TGTGCCAGCAGTTCCCAGCGGGAGGCGTACACCGGGGAGCTGTTTTTT CASSSQREAYTGELFF TRBV28 TRBD2 NA TRBJ2-2
TGCGCCAGCAGCCAAGGACAGAGGAACTATGGCTACACCTTC CASSQGQRNYGYTF TRBV4-3 NA once TRBJ1-2
TGTGCCACCCGGGACCCCCGGGACACTGAAGCTTTCTTT CATRDPRDTEAFF TRBV2 NA NA TRBJ1-1
TGTGCCAGCAGTTTCCTTCCCGACAGGTTAGAGACCCAGTACTTC CASSFLPDRLETQYF TRBV6-6 NA NA TRBJ2-5
TGTGCCAGCAGCTTAGCTAGTGAGCAGTACTTC CASSLASEQYF TRBV11-2 NA NA TRBJ2-7
TGTGCCAGCAGTTACTCAGGGGACCAGCCCCAGCATTTT CASSYSGDQPQHF TRBV6-6 NA NA TRBJ1-5
TGTGCCAGCAGTTACCCCATGGTAGCGGGTTACAGGTACGAGCAGTACTTC CASSYPMVAGYRYEQYF TRBV28 TRBD2 NA TRBJ2-7
TGTGCCAGCAGCTTTGGCGAGAACACCGGGGAGCTGTTTTTT CASSFGENTGELFF TRBV7-9 NA once TRBJ2-2
TGTGCCATCAGAAGGACAGATATGAACACTGAAGCTTTCTTT CAIRRTDMNTEAFF TRBV10-3 NA NA TRBJ1-1
TGTGCCAGCAGTGAAAGCAGATTGAACACTGAAGCTTTCTTT CASSESRLNTEAFF TRBV2 NA NA TRBJ1-1
TGTGCCACCAGCGAAAAACGGGGCAGTACCTACGAGCAGTACTTC CATSEKRGSTYEQYF TRBV15 NA NA TRBJ2-7
TGCGCCAGCAGCCAGGCCCCCGGGACAGCAAACAATGAGCAGTTCTTC CASSQAPGTANNEQFF TRBV4-1 TRBD1 NA TRBJ2-1